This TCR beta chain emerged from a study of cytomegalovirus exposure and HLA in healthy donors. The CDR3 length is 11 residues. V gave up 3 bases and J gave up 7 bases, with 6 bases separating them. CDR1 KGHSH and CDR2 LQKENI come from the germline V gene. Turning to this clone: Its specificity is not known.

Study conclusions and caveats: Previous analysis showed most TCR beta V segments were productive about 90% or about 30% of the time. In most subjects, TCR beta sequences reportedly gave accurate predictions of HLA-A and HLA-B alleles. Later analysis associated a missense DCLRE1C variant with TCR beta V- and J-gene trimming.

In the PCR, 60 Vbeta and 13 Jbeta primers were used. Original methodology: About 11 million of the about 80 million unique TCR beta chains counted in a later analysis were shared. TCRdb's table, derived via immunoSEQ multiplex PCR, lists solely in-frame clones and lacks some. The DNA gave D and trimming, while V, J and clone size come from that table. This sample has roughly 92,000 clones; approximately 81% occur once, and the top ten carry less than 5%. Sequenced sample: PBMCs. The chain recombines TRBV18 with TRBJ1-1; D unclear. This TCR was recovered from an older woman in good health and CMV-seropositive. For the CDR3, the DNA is TGTGCCAGCTCACCCGGTTATGAAGCTTTCTTT. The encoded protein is CASSPGYEAFF.